This T cell receptor (beta chain) derives from a study of monozygotic twins with inflammatory bowel disease. Template switching appended UMIs that held a 6-nucleotide sample barcode. TCRdb reprocessed the 5' RACE reads; each CDR3 protein has one entry and no DNA is given. This listing includes approximately 400,000 distinct CDR3 sequences. Someone took a 2.5 ml blood sample from each of the donors. Study-level findings and limits: Concordance status among twins (concordant versus discordant) showed no link to repertoire similarity, possibly from limited power.

Turning to this clonotype: Its target is unknown.

The sequence derives from a human donor with ulcerative colitis or Crohn's disease, or a healthy co-twin of an affected twin (not recorded which). Sequencing was carried out using blood.

This chain's CDR3 is CASSLGPGTDNSPLHF. The gene calls are TRBV5-1 and TRBJ1-6. CDR1 is SGHRS, CDR2 YFSETQ, per germline. This CDR3 is 16 amino acids long.